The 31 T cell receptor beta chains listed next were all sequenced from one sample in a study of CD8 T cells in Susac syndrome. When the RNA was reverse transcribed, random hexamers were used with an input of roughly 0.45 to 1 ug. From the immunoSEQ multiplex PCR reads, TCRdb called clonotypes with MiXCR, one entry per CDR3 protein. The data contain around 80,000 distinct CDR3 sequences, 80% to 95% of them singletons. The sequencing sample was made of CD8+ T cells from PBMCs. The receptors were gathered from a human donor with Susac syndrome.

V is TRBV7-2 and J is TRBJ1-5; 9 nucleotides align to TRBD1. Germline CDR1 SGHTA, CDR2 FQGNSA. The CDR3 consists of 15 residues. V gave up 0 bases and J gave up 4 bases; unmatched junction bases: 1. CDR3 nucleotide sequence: TGTGCCAGCAGCTTAGCCGGGACAGGGAATCAGCCCCAGCATTTT. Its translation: CASSLAGTGNQPQHF.

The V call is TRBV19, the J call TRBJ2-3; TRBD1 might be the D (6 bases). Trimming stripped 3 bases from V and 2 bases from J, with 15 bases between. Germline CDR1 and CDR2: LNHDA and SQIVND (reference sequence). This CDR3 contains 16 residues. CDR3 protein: CASSIWGQDLTDTQYF. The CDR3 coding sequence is TGTGCCAGTAGTATCTGGGGACAAGACCTCACAGATACGCAGTATTTT.

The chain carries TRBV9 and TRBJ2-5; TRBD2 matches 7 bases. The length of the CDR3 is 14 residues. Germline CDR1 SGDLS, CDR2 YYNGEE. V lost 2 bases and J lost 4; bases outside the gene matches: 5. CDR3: CASSVTGGGETQYF. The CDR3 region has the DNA TGTGCCAGCAGCGTTACAGGCGGGGGAGAGACCCAGTACTTC. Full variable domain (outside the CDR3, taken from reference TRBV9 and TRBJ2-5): DSGVTQTPKHLITATGQRVTLRCSPRSGDLSVYWYQQSLDQGLQFLIQYYNGEERAKGNILERFSAQQFPDLHSELNLSSLELGDSALYFCASSVTGGGETQYFGPGTRLLVL.

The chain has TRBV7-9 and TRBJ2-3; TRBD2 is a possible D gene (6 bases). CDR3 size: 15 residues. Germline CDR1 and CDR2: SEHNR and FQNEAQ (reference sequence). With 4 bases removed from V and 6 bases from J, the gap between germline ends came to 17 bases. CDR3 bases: TGTGCCAGCAGCTCCGGGAGCTCCCACAGGGATACGCAGTATTTT. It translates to CASSSGSSHRDTQYF.

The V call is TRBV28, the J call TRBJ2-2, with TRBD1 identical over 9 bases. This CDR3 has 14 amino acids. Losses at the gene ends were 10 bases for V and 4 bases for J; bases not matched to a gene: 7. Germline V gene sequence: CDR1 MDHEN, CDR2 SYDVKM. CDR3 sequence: CAINRGRSTGELFF. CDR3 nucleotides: TGTGCCATTAACAGGGGGCGTAGCACCGGGGAGCTGTTTTTT. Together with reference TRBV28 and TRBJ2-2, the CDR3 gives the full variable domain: DVKVTQSSRYLVKRTGEKVFLECVQDMDHENMFWYRQDPGLGLRLIYFSYDVKMKEKGDIPEGYSVSREKKERFSLILESASTNQTSMYLCAINRGRSTGELFFGEGSRLTVL.

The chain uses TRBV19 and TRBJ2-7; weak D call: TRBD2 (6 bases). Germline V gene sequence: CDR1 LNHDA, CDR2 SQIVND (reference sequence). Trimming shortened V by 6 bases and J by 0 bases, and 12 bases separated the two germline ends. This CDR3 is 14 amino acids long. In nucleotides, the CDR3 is TGTGCCAGTAGGAAGGGGACTGGCTCCTACGAGCAGTACTTC. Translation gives CASRKGTGSYEQYF. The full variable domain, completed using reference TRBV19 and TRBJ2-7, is DGGITQSPKYLFRKEGQNVTLSCEQNLNHDAMYWYRQDPGQGLRLIYYSQIVNDFQKGDIAEGYSVSREKKESFPLTVTSAQKNPTAFYLCASRKGTGSYEQYFGPGTRLTVT.

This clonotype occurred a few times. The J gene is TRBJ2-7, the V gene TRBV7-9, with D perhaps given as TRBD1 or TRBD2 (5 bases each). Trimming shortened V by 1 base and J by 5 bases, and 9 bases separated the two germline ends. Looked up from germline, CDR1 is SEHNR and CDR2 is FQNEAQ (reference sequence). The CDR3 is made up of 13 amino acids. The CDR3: CASSLDGADEQYF. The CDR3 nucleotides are TGTGCCAGCAGCTTAGACGGGGCCGACGAGCAGTACTTC.

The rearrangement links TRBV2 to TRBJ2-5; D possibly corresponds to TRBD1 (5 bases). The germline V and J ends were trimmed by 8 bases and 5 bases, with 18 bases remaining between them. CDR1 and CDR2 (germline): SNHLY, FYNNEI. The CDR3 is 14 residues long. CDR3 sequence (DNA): TGTGCCAGCCGTAAGGGCAGGGTAGACGAGACCCAGTACTTC. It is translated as CASRKGRVDETQYF.

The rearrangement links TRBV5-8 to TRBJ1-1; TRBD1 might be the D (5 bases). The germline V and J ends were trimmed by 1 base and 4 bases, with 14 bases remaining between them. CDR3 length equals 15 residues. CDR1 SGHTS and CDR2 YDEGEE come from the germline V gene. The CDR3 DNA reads TGTGCCAGCAGCTTGAGGAGGGGACGGGGCACTGAAGCTTTCTTT. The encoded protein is CASSLRRGRGTEAFF.

The DNA for the CDR3 is TGTGCCATCAGTGACCTTGACAGGGAAGAGAACTATGGCTACACCTTC. As protein: CAISDLDREENYGYTF. The V call is TRBV10-3, the J call TRBJ1-2, with TRBD1 identical over 7 bases. The ends lost 3 bases at V and 2 bases at J; junction bases unmatched: 9. The CDR3 covers 16 residues. CDR1 ENHRY and CDR2 SYGVKD come from the germline V gene.

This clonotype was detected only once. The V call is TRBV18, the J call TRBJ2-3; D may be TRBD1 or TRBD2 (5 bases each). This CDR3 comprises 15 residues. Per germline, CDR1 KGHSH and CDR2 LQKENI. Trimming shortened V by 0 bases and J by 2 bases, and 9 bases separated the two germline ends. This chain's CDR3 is CASSPPGASTDTQYF. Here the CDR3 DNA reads TGTGCCAGCTCACCACCCGGGGCCTCCACAGATACGCAGTATTTT.

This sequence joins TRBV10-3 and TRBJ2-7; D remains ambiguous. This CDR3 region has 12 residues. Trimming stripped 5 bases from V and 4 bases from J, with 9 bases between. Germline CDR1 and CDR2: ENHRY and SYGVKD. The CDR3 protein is CAISLDRYEQYF. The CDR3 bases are TGTGCCATCAGTCTCGATAGGTACGAGCAGTACTTC.

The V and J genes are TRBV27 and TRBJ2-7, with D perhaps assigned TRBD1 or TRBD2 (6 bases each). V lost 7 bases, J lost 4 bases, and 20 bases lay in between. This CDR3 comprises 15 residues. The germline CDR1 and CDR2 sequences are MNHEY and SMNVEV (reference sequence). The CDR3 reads CASKTRAGGFYEQYF. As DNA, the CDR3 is TGTGCCAGCAAAACGCGGGCCGGGGGCTTTTACGAGCAGTACTTC.

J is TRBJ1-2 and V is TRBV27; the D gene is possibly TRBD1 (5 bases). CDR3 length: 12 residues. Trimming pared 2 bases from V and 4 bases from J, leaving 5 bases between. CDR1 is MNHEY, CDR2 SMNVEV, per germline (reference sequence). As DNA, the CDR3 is TGTGCCAGCAGTTTACAGGGCTATGGCTACACCTTC. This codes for CASSLQGYGYTF.

CDR3 sequence: CSASFLPGDNIQYF. CDR3 coding DNA: TGCAGTGCTAGTTTTCTCCCCGGGGATAACATTCAGTACTTC. This rearrangement joins TRBV20-1 to TRBJ2-4, with D possibly matching TRBD2 (5 bases). The germline V and J ends were trimmed by 3 bases and 7 bases, with 16 bases remaining between them. Germline V gene data show CDR1 as DFQATT and CDR2 as SNEGSKA (reference sequence). This CDR3 region has 14 residues.

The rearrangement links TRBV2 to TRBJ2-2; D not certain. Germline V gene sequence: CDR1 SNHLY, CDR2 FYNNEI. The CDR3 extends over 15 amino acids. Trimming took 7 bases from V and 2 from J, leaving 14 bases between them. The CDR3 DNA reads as TGTGCCAGCAACCCTTTGGGTCCTAACACCGGGGAGCTGTTTTTT. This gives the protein CASNPLGPNTGELFF.

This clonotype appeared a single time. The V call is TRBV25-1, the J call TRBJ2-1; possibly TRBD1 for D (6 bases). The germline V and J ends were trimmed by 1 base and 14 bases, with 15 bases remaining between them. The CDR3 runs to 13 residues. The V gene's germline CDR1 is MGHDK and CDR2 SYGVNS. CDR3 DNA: TGTGCCAGCAGTGAATTCGGGACAAGAAGCAAGTTCTTC. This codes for CASSEFGTRSKFF.

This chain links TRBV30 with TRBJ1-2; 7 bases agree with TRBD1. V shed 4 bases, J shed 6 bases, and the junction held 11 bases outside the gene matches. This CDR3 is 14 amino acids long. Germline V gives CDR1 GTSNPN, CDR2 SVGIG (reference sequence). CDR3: CAWKVEGTGDGYTF. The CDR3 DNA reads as TGTGCCTGGAAAGTAGAGGGCACAGGGGATGGCTACACCTTC.

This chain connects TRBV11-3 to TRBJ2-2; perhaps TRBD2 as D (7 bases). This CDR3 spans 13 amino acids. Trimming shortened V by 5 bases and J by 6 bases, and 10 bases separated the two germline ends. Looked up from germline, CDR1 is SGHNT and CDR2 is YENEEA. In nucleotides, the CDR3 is TGTGCCAGCAGCGGGGGGGCCTCCGGGGAGCTGTTTTTT. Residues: CASSGGASGELFF.

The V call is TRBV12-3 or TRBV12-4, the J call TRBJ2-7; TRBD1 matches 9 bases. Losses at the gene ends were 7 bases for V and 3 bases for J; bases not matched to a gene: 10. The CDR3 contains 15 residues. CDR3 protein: CASTPAQTGGYEQYF. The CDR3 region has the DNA TGTGCCAGCACCCCCGCCCAGACAGGGGGCTACGAGCAGTACTTC.

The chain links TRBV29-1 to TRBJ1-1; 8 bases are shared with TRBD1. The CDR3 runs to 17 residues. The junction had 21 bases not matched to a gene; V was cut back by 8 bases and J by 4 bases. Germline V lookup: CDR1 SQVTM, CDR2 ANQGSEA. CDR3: CSTPKAGQGAGGTEAFF. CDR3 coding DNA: TGCAGCACACCGAAGGCGGGTCAGGGGGCGGGTGGCACTGAAGCTTTCTTT. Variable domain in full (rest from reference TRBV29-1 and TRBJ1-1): SAVISQKPSRDICQRGTSLTIQCQVDSQVTMMFWYRQQPGQSLTLIATANQGSEATYESGFVIDKFPISRPNLTFSTLTVSNMSPEDSSIYLCSTPKAGQGAGGTEAFFGQGTRLTVV.

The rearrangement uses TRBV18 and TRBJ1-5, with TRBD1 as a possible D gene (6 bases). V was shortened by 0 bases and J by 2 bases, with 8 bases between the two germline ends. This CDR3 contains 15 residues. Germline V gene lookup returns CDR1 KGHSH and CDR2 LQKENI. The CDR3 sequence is CASSPPPGGNQPQHF. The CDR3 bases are TGTGCCAGCTCACCACCCCCAGGGGGCAATCAGCCCCAGCATTTT. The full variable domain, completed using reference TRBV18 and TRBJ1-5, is NAGVMQNPRHLVRRRGQEARLRCSPMKGHSHVYWYRQLPEEGLKFMVYLQKENIIDESGMPKERFSAEFPKEGPSILRIQQVVRGDSAAYFCASSPPPGGNQPQHFGDGTRLSIL.

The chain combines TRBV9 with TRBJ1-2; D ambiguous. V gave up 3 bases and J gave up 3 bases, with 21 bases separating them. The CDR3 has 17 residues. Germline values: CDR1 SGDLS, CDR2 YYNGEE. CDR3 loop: CASSENRGAGWDYGYTF. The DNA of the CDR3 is TGTGCCAGCAGCGAAAACCGAGGTGCAGGCTGGGACTATGGCTACACCTTC. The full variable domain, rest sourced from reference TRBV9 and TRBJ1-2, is DSGVTQTPKHLITATGQRVTLRCSPRSGDLSVYWYQQSLDQGLQFLIQYYNGEERAKGNILERFSAQQFPDLHSELNLSSLELGDSALYFCASSENRGAGWDYGYTFGSGTRLTVV.

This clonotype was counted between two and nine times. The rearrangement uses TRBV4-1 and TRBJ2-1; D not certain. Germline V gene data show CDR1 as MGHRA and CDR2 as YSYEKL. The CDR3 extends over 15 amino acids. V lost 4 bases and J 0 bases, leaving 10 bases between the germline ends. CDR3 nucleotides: TGCGCCAGCAGCCCCCCCGGAGACTCCTACAATGAGCAGTTCTTC. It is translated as CASSPPGDSYNEQFF.

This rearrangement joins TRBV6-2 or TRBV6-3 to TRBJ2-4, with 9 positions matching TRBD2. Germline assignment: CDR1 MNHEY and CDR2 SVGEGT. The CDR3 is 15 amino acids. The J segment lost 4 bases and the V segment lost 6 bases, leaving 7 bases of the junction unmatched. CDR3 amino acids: CASRQRLAEKNIQYF. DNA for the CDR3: TGTGCCAGCAGACAAAGACTAGCGGAGAAAAACATTCAGTACTTC.

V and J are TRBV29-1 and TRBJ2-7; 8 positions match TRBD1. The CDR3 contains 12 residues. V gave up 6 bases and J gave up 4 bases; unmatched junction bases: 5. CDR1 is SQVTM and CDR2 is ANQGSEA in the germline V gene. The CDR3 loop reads CSVGQGTYEQYF. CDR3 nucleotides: TGCAGCGTCGGACAGGGAACATACGAGCAGTACTTC.

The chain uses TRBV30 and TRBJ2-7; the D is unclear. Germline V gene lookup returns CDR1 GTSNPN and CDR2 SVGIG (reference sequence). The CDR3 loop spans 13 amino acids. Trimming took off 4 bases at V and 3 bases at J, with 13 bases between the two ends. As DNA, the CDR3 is TGTGCCTGGAAGCACCCCGGGTTCTACGAGCAGTACTTC. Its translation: CAWKHPGFYEQYF.

CDR3 nucleotide sequence: TGTGCCAGCAGCTTCTCGGGGGCAGGGGACGAGCAGTACTTC. This codes for CASSFSGAGDEQYF. V is TRBV7-9 and J is TRBJ2-7; D is tentatively TRBD1 or TRBD2 (6 bases each). Trimming pared 3 bases from V and 5 bases from J, leaving 14 bases between. Germline V gene lookup returns CDR1 SEHNR and CDR2 FQNEAQ (reference sequence). The CDR3 contains 14 residues.

CDR3 DNA sequence: TGTGCCTGGAGTTTACAAGGGGGCGGCTATGGCTACACCTTC. The encoded protein is CAWSLQGGGYGYTF. The chain combines TRBV30 with TRBJ1-2, with 7 bases that match TRBD1. V lost 2 bases to trimming and J lost 4 bases; unmatched junction nucleotides: 7. The germline V gene has CDR1 GTSNPN and CDR2 SVGIG (reference sequence). The CDR3 has 14 amino acids. The full variable domain, rest sourced from reference TRBV30 and TRBJ1-2, is SQTIHQWPATLVQPVGSPLSLECTVEGTSNPNLYWYRQAAGRGLQLLFYSVGIGQISSEVPQNLSASRPQDRQFILSSKKLLLSDSGFYLCAWSLQGGGYGYTFGSGTRLTVV.

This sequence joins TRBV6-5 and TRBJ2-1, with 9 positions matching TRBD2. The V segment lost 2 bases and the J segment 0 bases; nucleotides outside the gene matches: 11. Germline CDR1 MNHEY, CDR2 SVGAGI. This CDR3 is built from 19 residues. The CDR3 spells CASSYGPRRGGSSYNEQFF. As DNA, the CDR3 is TGTGCCAGCAGTTACGGACCGCGGCGGGGGGGAAGCTCCTACAATGAGCAGTTCTTC.

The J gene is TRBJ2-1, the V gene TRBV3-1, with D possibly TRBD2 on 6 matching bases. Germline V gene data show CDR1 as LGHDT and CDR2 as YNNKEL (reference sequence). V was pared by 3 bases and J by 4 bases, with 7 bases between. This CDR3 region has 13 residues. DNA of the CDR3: TGTGCCAGCAGCCAGGGACTTTACAATGAGCAGTTCTTC. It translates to CASSQGLYNEQFF.